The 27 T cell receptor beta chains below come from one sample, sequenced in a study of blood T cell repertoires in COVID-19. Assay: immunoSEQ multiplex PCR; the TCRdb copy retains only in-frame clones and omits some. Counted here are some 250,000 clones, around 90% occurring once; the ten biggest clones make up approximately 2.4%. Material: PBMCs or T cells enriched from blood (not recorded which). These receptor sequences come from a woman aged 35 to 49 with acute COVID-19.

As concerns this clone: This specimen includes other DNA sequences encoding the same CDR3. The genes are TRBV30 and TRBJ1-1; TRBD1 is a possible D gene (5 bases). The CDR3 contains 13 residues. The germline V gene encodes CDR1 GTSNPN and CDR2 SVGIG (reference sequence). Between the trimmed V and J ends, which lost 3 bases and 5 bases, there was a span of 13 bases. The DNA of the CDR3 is TGTGCCTGGAGAGGGCAGGGATATACTGAAGCTTTCTTT. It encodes CAWRGQGYTEAFF.

The CDR3 sequence: CASSVRAGGSYEQYF. CDR3 bases: TGTGCCAGTAGTGTCCGGGCGGGTGGTTCCTACGAGCAGTACTTC. The rearrangement joins TRBV19 to TRBJ2-7; D perhaps matches TRBD2 (5 bases). CDR3 size: 15 residues. The ends were cut back, 5 bases at V and 1 base at J, with 15 bases in the middle. Germline V CDR1 and CDR2: LNHDA, SQIVND (reference sequence).

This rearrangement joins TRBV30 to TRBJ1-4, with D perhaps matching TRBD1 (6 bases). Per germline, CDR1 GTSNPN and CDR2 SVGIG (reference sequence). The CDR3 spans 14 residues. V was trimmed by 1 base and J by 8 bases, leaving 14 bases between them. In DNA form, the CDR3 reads TGTGCCTGGAGTGCCGGGACAAGGGGCGAAAAACTGTTTTTT. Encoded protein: CAWSAGTRGEKLFF.

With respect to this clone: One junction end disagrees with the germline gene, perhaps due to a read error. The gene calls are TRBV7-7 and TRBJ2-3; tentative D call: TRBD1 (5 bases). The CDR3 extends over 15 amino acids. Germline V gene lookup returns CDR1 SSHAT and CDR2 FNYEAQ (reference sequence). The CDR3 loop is CASSLDSAGTDTQYF. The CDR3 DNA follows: TGTGCTAGCAGCTTAGACAGTGCTGGCACAGATACGCAGTATTTT.

The CDR3 loop is CASSSPGEGNEQFF. The DNA for the CDR3 is TGTGCCAGCAGCTCCCCAGGGGAAGGCAATGAGCAGTTCTTC. V usage is TRBV11-2 and J usage is TRBJ2-1, with a possible D match to TRBD1 (6 bases). The V end was cut by 4 bases, the J end by 6 bases, with 13 bases between. CDR3 length: 14 amino acids. Per the germline V gene, CDR1 is SGHAT and CDR2 is FQNNGV.

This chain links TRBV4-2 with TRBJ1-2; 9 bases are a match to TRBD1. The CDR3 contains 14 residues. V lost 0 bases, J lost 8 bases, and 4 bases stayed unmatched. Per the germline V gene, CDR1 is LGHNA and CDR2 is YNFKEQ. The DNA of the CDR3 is TGTGCCAGCAGCCAAGAAGGGACAGGGACGGGCTACACCTTC. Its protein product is CASSQEGTGTGYTF.

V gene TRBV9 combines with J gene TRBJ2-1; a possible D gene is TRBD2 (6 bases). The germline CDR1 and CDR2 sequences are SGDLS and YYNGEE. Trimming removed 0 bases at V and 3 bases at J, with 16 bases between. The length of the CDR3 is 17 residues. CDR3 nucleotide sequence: TGTGCCAGCAGCGTAGCGGGTAGCGGAGGGAACTACAATGAGCAGTTCTTC. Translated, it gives CASSVAGSGGNYNEQFF.

The CDR3 loop reads CASSLGAHTEAFF. The CDR3 coding sequence is TGTGCCAGCAGCTTAGGCGCTCACACTGAAGCTTTCTTT. The rearrangement joins TRBV7-2 to TRBJ1-1; D is ambiguous. The CDR3 runs 13 residues. CDR1 is SGHTA, CDR2 FQGNSA, per germline. V lost 1 base and J 3 bases, leaving 6 bases between the germline ends.

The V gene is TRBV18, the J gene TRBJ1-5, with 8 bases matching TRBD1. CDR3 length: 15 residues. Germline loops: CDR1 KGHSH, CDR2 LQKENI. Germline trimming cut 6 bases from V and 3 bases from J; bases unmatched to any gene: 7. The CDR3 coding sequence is TGTGCCAGCTCTCAAGCGGGACAGGCCAATCAGCCCCAGCATTTT. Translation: CASSQAGQANQPQHF.

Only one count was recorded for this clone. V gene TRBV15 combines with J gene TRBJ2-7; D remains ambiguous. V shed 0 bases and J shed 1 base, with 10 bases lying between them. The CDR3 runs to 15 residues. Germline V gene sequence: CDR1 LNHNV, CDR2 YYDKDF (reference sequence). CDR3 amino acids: CATSRDSSKSYEQYF. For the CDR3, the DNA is TGTGCCACCAGCAGAGATTCCAGTAAGTCCTACGAGCAGTACTTC.

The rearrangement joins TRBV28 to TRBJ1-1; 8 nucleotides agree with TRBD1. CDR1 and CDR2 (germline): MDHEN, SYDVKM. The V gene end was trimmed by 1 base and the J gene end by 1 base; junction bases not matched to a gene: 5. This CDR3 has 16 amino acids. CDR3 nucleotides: TGTGCCAGCAGTTTATCTCCGGGGACAGGGAACACTGAAGCTTTCTTT. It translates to CASSLSPGTGNTEAFF.

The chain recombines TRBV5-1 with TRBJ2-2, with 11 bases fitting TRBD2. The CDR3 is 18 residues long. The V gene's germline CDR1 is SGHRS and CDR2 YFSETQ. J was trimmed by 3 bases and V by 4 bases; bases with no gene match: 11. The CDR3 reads CASSPRLAGIGDTGELFF. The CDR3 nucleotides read TGCGCCAGCAGCCCCAGACTAGCGGGAATTGGGGACACCGGGGAGCTGTTTTTT.

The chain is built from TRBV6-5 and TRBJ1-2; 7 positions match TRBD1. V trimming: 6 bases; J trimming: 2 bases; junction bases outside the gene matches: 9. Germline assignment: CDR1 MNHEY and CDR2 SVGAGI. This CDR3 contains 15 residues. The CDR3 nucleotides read TGTGCCAGCAGAATTGACAGGGTACCCAACTATGGCTACACCTTC. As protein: CASRIDRVPNYGYTF.

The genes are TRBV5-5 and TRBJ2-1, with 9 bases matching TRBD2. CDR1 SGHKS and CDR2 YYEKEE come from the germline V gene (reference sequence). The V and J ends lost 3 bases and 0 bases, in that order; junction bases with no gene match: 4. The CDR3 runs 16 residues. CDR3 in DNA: TGTGCCAGCAGCTATACGGGACTAGCCTCCTACAATGAGCAGTTCTTC. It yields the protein CASSYTGLASYNEQFF.

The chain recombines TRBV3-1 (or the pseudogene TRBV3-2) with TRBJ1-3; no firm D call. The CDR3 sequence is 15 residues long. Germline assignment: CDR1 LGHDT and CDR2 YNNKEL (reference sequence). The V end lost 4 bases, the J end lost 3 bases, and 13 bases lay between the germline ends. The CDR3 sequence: CASSRSGGGGNTIYF. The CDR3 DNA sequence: TGTGCCAGCAGCCGGTCGGGAGGCGGTGGAAACACCATATATTTT.

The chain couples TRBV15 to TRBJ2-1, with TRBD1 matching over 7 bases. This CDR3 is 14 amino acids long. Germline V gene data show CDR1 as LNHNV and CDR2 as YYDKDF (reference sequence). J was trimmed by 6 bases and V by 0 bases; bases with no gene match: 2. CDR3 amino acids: CATSRDRGRNEQFF. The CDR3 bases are TGTGCCACCAGCAGAGATAGGGGGCGCAATGAGCAGTTCTTC.

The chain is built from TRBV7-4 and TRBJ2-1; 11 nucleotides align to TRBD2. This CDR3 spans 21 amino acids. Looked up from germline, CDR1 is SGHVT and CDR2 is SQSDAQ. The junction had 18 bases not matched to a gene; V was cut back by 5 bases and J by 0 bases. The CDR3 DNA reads TGTGCCAGCAGCCCCCTTAAAGGGGCTAGCGGGGGGACGAGCTCCTACAATGAGCAGTTCTTC. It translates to CASSPLKGASGGTSSYNEQFF.

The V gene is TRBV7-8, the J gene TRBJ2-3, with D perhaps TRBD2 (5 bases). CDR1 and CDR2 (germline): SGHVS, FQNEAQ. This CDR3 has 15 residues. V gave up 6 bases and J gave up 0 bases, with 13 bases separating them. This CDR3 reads CASSGLGLSTDTQYF. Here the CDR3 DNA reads TGTGCCAGCAGTGGATTAGGACTCAGCACAGATACGCAGTATTTT. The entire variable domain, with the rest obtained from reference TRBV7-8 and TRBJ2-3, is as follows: GAGVSQSPRYKVAKRGQDVALRCDPISGHVSLFWYQQALGQGPEFLTYFQNEAQLDKSGLPSDRFFAERPEGSVSTLKIQRTQQEDSAVYLCASSGLGLSTDTQYFGPGTRLTVL.

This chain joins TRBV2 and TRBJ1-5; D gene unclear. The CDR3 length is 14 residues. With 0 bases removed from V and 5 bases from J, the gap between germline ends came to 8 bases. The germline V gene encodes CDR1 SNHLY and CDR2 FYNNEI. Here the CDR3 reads CASSEALRDQPQHF. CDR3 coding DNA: TGTGCCAGCAGTGAAGCGCTGCGGGATCAGCCCCAGCATTTT. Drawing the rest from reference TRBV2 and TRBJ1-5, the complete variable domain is EPEVTQTPSHQVTQMGQEVILRCVPISNHLYFYWYRQILGQKVEFLVSFYNNEISEKSEIFDDQFSVERPDGSNFTLKIRSTKLEDSAMYFCASSEALRDQPQHFGDGTRLSIL.

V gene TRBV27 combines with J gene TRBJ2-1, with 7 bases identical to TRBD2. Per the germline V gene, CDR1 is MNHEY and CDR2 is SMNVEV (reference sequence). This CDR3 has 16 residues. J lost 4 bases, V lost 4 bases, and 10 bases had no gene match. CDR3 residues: CASSSILGGEYNEQFF. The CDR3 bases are TGTGCCAGCAGTTCAATTCTTGGGGGGGAGTACAATGAGCAGTTCTTC.

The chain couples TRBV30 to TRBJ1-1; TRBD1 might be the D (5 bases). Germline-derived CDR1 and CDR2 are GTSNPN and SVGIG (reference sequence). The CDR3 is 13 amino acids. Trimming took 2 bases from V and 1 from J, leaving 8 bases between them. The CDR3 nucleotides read TGTGCCTGGAGTTCGGACACGAACACTGAAGCTTTCTTT. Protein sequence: CAWSSDTNTEAFF.

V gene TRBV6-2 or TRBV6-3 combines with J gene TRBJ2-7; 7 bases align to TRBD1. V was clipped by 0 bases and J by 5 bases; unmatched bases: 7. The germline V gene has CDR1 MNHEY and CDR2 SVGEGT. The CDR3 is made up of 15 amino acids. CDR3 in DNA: TGTGCCAGCAGTTACTCCCGGGTAACAGGGGACGAGCAGTACTTC. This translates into CASSYSRVTGDEQYF.

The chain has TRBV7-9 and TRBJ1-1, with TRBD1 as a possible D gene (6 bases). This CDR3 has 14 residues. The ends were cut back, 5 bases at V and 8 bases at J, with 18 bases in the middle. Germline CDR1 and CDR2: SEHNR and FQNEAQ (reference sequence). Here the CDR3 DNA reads TGTGCCAGCAGCCCCATTGGGGCAGGGGCCGAAGCTTTCTTT. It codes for CASSPIGAGAEAFF.

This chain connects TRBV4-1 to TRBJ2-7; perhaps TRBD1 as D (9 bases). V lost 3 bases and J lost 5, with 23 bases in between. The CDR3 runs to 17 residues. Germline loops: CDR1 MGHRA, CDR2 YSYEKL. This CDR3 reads CASSQGGGTGYFHEQYF. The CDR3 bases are TGCGCCAGCAGCCAGGGCGGGGGGACAGGGTATTTCCACGAGCAGTACTTC.

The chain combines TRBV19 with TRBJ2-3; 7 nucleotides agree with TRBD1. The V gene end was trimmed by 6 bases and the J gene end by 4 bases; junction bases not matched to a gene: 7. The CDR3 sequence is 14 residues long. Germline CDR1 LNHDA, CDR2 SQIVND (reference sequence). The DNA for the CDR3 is TGTGCCAGTAGCACAATACAGGGGTCAGATACGCAGTATTTT. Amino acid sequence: CASSTIQGSDTQYF. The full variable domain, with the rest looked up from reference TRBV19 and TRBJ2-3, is DGGITQSPKYLFRKEGQNVTLSCEQNLNHDAMYWYRQDPGQGLRLIYYSQIVNDFQKGDIAEGYSVSREKKESFPLTVTSAQKNPTAFYLCASSTIQGSDTQYFGPGTRLTVL.

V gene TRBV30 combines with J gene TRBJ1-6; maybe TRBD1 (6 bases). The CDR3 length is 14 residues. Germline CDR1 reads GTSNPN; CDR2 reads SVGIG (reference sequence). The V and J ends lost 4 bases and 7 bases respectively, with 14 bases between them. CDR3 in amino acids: CAWTQGYENSPLHF. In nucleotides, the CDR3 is TGTGCCTGGACTCAGGGGTATGAGAATTCACCCCTCCACTTT. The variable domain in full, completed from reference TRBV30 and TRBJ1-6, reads SQTIHQWPATLVQPVGSPLSLECTVEGTSNPNLYWYRQAAGRGLQLLFYSVGIGQISSEVPQNLSASRPQDRQFILSSKKLLLSDSGFYLCAWTQGYENSPLHFGNGTRLTVT.

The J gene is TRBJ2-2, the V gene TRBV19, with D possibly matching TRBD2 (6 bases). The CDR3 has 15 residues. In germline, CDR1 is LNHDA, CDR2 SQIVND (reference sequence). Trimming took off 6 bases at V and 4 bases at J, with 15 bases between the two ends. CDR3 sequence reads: CASSWGDRATGELFF. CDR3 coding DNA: TGTGCCAGTAGCTGGGGGGACCGGGCCACCGGGGAGCTGTTTTTT.